This T cell receptor beta chain was found in a study of T cell responses to AZD1222 COVID-19 vaccine. General observations from the study: AZD1222 recipients seropositive at baseline numbered only 5 to 7. Possibly, clonal diversity was underestimated; donors were largely white British and included more females. Among vaccine-associated CD4 TCRs, coverage spanned spike, with dominance at 160-218 and 743-854.

Details on this clone: The target antigen is unknown.

Produced via immunoSEQ multiplex PCR; TCRdb's table is partial and in-frame only. The sample shows over 130,000 clones, roughly nine tenths of them seen only once. This CDR3 is 16 amino acids long. The V and J ends lost 4 bases and 2 bases respectively, with 18 bases between them. CDR1 and CDR2 from the germline V gene are LGHNA and YSLEER. The sequencing here drew on peripheral blood, taken 28 days after the second dose of the MenACWY control vaccine. This receptor was identified in an adult who received the MenACWY meningococcal vaccine as a control. The gene calls are TRBV4-3 and TRBJ2-7; D not resolved. The CDR3 spells CASSLSATAQPYEQYF. The CDR3 bases are TGCGCCAGCAGCCTCTCGGCCACAGCCCAGCCCTACGAGCAGTACTTC.